This is a list of T cell receptor beta chains from one sample in a study of T-cell memory formation after mild COVID-19. Each CDR3 protein is one row after TCRdb ran MiXCR on the 5' RACE reads. This table has under 300,000 distinct CDR3 sequences, 18% appearing once. Sequenced input: PBMCs or a T cell subset sorted from them (not recorded which). The receptors stem from a man in his late teens or twenties who had mild COVID-19 (a few samples of this study predate the infection). Cell type and time point are not known. The CDR3 runs from the conserved cysteine through the conserved F or W. A D gene is named only where the DNA matches it firmly. Rows give clone size only sometimes, using once, few, many, or a class for an expanded clone.

d_call	cdr3_length	v_call	clone_size	j_call	cdr3_aa	cdr3_nt
.	13	TRBV18	.	TRBJ1-6	CASSPPEDSPLHF	TGTGCCAGCTCACCGCCGGAGGATTCACCCCTCCACTTT
.	15	TRBV4-1	once	TRBJ1-2	CASSHPTRDLNRYTF	TGCGCCAGCAGCCACCCCACCAGGGACCTCAATCGCTACACCTTC
.	14	TRBV6-1	.	TRBJ2-5	CASSERAGRETQYF	TGTGCCAGCAGTGAAAGGGCCGGTCGGGAGACCCAGTACTTC
.	15	TRBV5-1	few	TRBJ2-5	CASTRGRRQRETQYF	TGCGCCAGCACCCGAGGACGAAGACAGAGAGAGACCCAGTACTTC
.	16	TRBV18	.	TRBJ1-1	CASSRVGPNLNTEAFF	TGTGCCAGCTCACGGGTGGGACCTAATTTGAACACTGAAGCTTTCTTT
TRBD1	15	TRBV5-6	few	TRBJ2-4	CASSSEKTGGHIQYF	TGTGCCAGCAGCTCTGAAAAGACAGGGGGTCACATTCAGTACTTC
.	17	TRBV12-3/TRBV12-4	few	TRBJ2-3	CASSSALMPSSTDTQYF	TGTGCCAGCAGTTCGGCCCTCATGCCCTCTAGCACAGATACGCAGTATTTT
.	16	TRBV5-4	.	TRBJ2-5	CASSSSGTPKGETQYF	TGTGCCAGCAGCTCATCCGGGACACCGAAGGGGGAGACCCAGTACTTC
.	13	TRBV2	.	TRBJ1-2	CARAPSGSYGYTF	TGTGCCAGGGCCCCCAGCGGCAGCTATGGCTACACCTTC
TRBD1	14	TRBV12-3/TRBV12-4	few	TRBJ2-7	CASKRWTGSHEQYF	TGTGCCAGCAAGAGATGGACAGGGTCCCACGAGCAGTACTTC
.	17	TRBV7-6	.	TRBJ2-2	CASGITPVGDITGELFF	TGTGCCAGCGGGATTACACCGGTTGGTGATATCACCGGGGAGCTGTTTTTT
TRBD2	14	TRBV7-2	few	TRBJ2-5	CASLRGTSQETQYF	TGTGCCAGCCTAAGGGGGACTAGTCAAGAGACCCAGTACTTC
TRBD2	14	TRBV7-2	.	TRBJ2-1	CASSFLDGGYEQFF	TGTGCCAGCAGCTTCCTGGACGGGGGGTATGAGCAGTTCTTC
TRBD1	13	TRBV3-1	.	TRBJ2-7	CASRGQASYEQYF	TGTGCCAGCAGGGGACAGGCCTCCTACGAGCAGTACTTC
TRBD1	15	TRBV7-8	.	TRBJ1-6	CASSGFDRGNSPLHF	TGTGCCAGCAGCGGGTTCGACAGGGGAAATTCACCCCTCCACTTT
TRBD1	20	TRBV12-3/TRBV12-4	few	TRBJ2-6	CASSHIRRQGLVSGANVLTF	TGTGCCAGCAGCCATATTAGAAGACAGGGTTTGGTATCTGGGGCCAACGTCCTGACTTTC
TRBD2	16	TRBV11-2	few	TRBJ2-2	CASSSQLAGGTGELFF	TGTGCCAGCAGCTCACAACTAGCGGGGGGAACCGGGGAGCTGTTTTTT
.	13	TRBV4-3	few	TRBJ2-1	CASSHHPMDEQFF	TGCGCCAGCAGCCACCACCCCATGGATGAGCAGTTCTTC
TRBD1	14	TRBV6-5	.	TRBJ2-7	CASSLDRGHPEQYF	TGTGCCAGCTCACTCGACAGGGGGCATCCCGAGCAGTACTTC
TRBD1	15	TRBV29-1	.	TRBJ1-2	CSVDLGRGGLYGYTF	TGCAGCGTTGATCTCGGCAGGGGGGGCCTGTATGGCTACACCTTC
.	16	TRBV4-1	few	TRBJ2-1	CASSQGILSSYNEQFF	TGCGCCAGCAGCCAGGGAATATTGAGCTCCTACAATGAGCAGTTCTTC
.	15	TRBV3-1	few	TRBJ2-1	CASSQVPGGYNEQFF	TGTGCCAGCAGCCAAGTTCCAGGAGGCTACAATGAGCAGTTCTTC
.	14	TRBV5-1	.	TRBJ2-5	CASSLRGQTETQYF	TGCGCCAGCAGCTTGAGGGGCCAGACTGAGACCCAGTACTTC
.	15	TRBV11-2	.	TRBJ2-3	CASSAGLQSTDTQYF	TGTGCCAGCAGCGCGGGACTCCAGAGCACAGATACGCAGTATTTT
TRBD1	16	TRBV20-1	.	TRBJ2-6	CSATGTGPSGANVLTF	TGCAGTGCGACCGGGACAGGACCCTCTGGGGCCAACGTCCTGACTTTC
.	15	TRBV19	few	TRBJ1-2	CASSSQGGGNYGYTF	TGTGCCAGTAGTTCGCAGGGAGGGGGTAACTATGGCTACACCTTC
TRBD2	14	TRBV6-1	.	TRBJ2-5	CASRKGREWETQYF	TGTGCCAGCAGAAAGGGGAGGGAATGGGAGACCCAGTACTTC
.	14	TRBV13	.	TRBJ2-3	CASSSGGGSDTQYF	TGTGCCAGCAGCTCCGGCGGGGGCTCAGATACGCAGTATTTT
TRBD1	13	TRBV20-1	few	TRBJ1-1	CSAPGTGYTEAFF	TGCAGTGCCCCCGGGACAGGCTACACTGAAGCTTTCTTT
.	15	TRBV6-2/TRBV6-3	few	TRBJ2-3	CASSYLSSSTDTQYF	TGTGCCAGCAGTTACCTATCTTCTAGCACAGATACGCAGTATTTT
.	15	TRBV11-2	.	TRBJ2-5	CASSLGWRGGETQYF	TGTGCCAGCAGCTTAGGATGGAGGGGGGGAGAGACCCAGTACTTC
.	15	TRBV9	.	TRBJ2-1	CASSVRGDSYNEQFF	TGTGCCAGCAGCGTTAGGGGGGACTCCTACAATGAGCAGTTCTTC
.	16	TRBV7-3	.	TRBJ1-6	CASSLTGGSYNSPLHF	TGTGCCAGCAGCTTAACTGGAGGCTCCTATAATTCACCCCTCCACTTT
.	15	TRBV5-5	few	TRBJ1-1	CASSLGWGMDTEAFF	TGTGCCAGCAGCTTGGGTTGGGGGATGGACACTGAAGCTTTCTTT
.	18	TRBV23-1	few	TRBJ1-4	CASSQRQEDVATNEKLFF	TGCGCCAGCAGTCAAAGGCAGGAGGACGTTGCAACTAATGAAAAACTGTTTTTT
.	14	TRBV10-3	many	TRBJ1-1	CAISESSRGPEAFF	TGTGCCATCAGTGAGTCCTCCAGGGGACCTGAAGCTTTCTTT
.	11	TRBV2	.	TRBJ1-2	CASSDYYGYTF	TGTGCCAGCAGTGACTACTATGGCTACACCTTC
.	13	TRBV10-3	.	TRBJ1-1	CAINRGGDTEAFF	TGTGCCATCAACCGCGGGGGGGACACTGAAGCTTTCTTT
.	18	TRBV27	.	TRBJ1-1	CASSLDPWAPRENTEAFF	TGTGCCAGCAGTTTGGACCCCTGGGCCCCCAGAGAGAACACTGAAGCTTTCTTT
.	17	TRBV2	few	TRBJ2-5	CASSESSLDRRRETQYF	TGTGCCAGCAGTGAATCTTCCCTAGACAGGAGGAGGGAGACCCAGTACTTC
.	16	TRBV6-2/TRBV6-3	.	TRBJ1-5	CASSYSDTEGNQPQHF	TGTGCCAGCAGTTACTCCGACACAGAGGGCAATCAGCCCCAGCATTTT
TRBD1	13	TRBV5-1	few	TRBJ2-1	CASSSTTGNEQFF	TGCGCCAGCAGCTCCACGACAGGGAATGAGCAGTTCTTC
.	17	TRBV7-6	few	TRBJ2-2	CASSLPPWRSNTGELFF	TGTGCCAGCAGCTTACCCCCGTGGCGTTCGAACACCGGGGAGCTGTTTTTT
.	14	TRBV9	many	TRBJ2-2	CASSVGANTGELFF	TGTGCCAGCAGCGTAGGTGCAAACACCGGGGAGCTGTTTTTT
TRBD1	14	TRBV6-5	few	TRBJ1-1	CASSLDRGRTEAFF	TGTGCCAGCAGTCTAGACAGGGGAAGGACTGAAGCTTTCTTT